These 30 T cell receptor beta chains were all obtained from the same sample, sequenced in a study of blood T cell repertoires in COVID-19. Data came from immunoSEQ multiplex PCR; TCRdb stores just in-frame clones and leaves some out. Of 400,000 to 550,000 clones detected, roughly 91% appear once; the ten largest clones hold 4% to 5.5%. The sequenced material came from peripheral blood. The receptors shown here come from a woman in her thirties with acute or convalescent COVID-19.

V usage is TRBV6-5 and J usage is TRBJ1-2; TRBD1 matches 8 bases. Trimming cost V 2 bases and J 4 bases; bases outside gene matches: 6. The CDR3 runs 15 residues. CDR1 and CDR2 (germline): MNHEY, SVGAGI. CDR3 sequence: CASSYRQGAGYGYTF. The CDR3 DNA sequence: TGTGCCAGCAGTTACAGGCAGGGGGCCGGCTATGGCTACACCTTC.

The chain uses TRBV9 and TRBJ2-1, with 15 nucleotides matching TRBD2. Trimming took 3 bases from V and 4 from J; bases not matched to a gene: 11. The CDR3 consists of 19 residues. Germline V CDR1 and CDR2: SGDLS, YYNGEE. The CDR3 is CASSGTSGGAVSKYNEQFF. CDR3 sequence (DNA): TGTGCCAGCAGCGGGACTAGCGGGGGGGCAGTGTCCAAATACAATGAGCAGTTCTTC.

The chain links TRBV3-1 (or the pseudogene TRBV3-2) to TRBJ2-5; D unclear. The V gene's germline CDR1 is LGHDT and CDR2 YNNKEL (reference sequence). V was shortened by 1 base and J by 7 bases, with 7 bases between the two germline ends. This CDR3 contains 12 residues. The CDR3, as DNA: TGTGCCAGCAGCCAAGGGCCGTTGACCCAGTACTTC. This codes for CASSQGPLTQYF.

The chain recombines TRBV19 with TRBJ1-2; D is ambiguous. Germline values: CDR1 LNHDA, CDR2 SQIVND (reference sequence). The CDR3 extends over 12 amino acids. With 3 bases removed from V and 1 base from J, the gap between germline ends came to 3 bases. The CDR3 DNA sequence: TGTGCCAGTAGTATCAGTAACTATGGCTACACCTTC. Translated, it gives CASSISNYGYTF.

The rearrangement uses TRBV15 and TRBJ1-3, with D possibly being TRBD1 (5 bases). The V end lost 2 bases, the J end lost 0 bases, and 23 bases lay between the germline ends. This CDR3 contains 20 residues. Germline V gene sequence: CDR1 LNHNV, CDR2 YYDKDF (reference sequence). In nucleotides, the CDR3 is TGTGCCACCAGCAGATCTTGGGGCAGCCTTAGCCATAGCTCTGGAAACACCATATATTTT. Its protein product is CATSRSWGSLSHSSGNTIYF.

V usage is TRBV2 and J usage is TRBJ1-1; 10 positions match TRBD1. Germline assignment: CDR1 SNHLY and CDR2 FYNNEI. J lost 2 bases, V lost 8 bases, and 2 bases had no gene match. This CDR3 comprises 13 residues. DNA for the CDR3: TGTGCCAGCGGACAGGGGGGTAACACTGAAGCTTTCTTT. It codes for CASGQGGNTEAFF.

The rearrangement joins TRBV11-2 to TRBJ2-2; a weak D match, TRBD2 (5 bases). V lost 1 base to trimming and J lost 3 bases, with 9 bases between them. Germline CDR1 is SGHAT and CDR2 is FQNNGV. The CDR3 is 15 amino acids. For the CDR3, the DNA is TGTGCCAGCAGCTTAGCGGGGTTGTACACCGGGGAGCTGTTTTTT. Protein product: CASSLAGLYTGELFF.

This clone was recorded a few times. This rearrangement joins TRBV30 to TRBJ1-6; possibly TRBD1 for D (5 bases). The CDR3 covers 15 residues. Germline V CDR1 and CDR2: GTSNPN, SVGIG (reference sequence). Between the trimmed V and J ends, which lost 8 bases and 0 bases, there was a span of 14 bases. The CDR3 DNA sequence: TGTGCCCTCAGGGTCTTGAGCTCCTATAATTCACCCCTCCACTTT. Translated, it gives CALRVLSSYNSPLHF.

This chain links TRBV5-6 with TRBJ2-3; the match to TRBD1 covers 9 bases. Germline V lookup: CDR1 SGHDT, CDR2 YYEEEE. J gave up 5 bases and V 6 bases, and 13 bases lay outside the gene matches. This CDR3 has 16 residues. The CDR3 region has the DNA TGTGCCAGCACCCTCCTCGGGACAGGGAATGTAGATACGCAGTATTTT. Protein sequence: CASTLLGTGNVDTQYF. Complete variable domain (other parts from reference TRBV5-6 and TRBJ2-3): DAGVTQSPTHLIKTRGQQVTLRCSPKSGHDTVSWYQQALGQGPQFIFQYYEEEERQRGNFPDRFSGHQFPNYSSELNVNALLLGDSALYLCASTLLGTGNVDTQYFGPGTRLTVL.

The chain couples TRBV27 to TRBJ1-5, with D perhaps TRBD1 (6 bases). Trimming pared 6 bases from V and 1 base from J, leaving 13 bases between. This CDR3 region has 15 residues. Germline V lookup: CDR1 MNHEY, CDR2 SMNVEV (reference sequence). CDR3 amino acids: CASRTRGGSNQPQHF. The CDR3 DNA follows: TGTGCCAGCAGGACTAGGGGGGGGAGCAATCAGCCCCAGCATTTT.

The chain couples TRBV4-1 to TRBJ2-7; TRBD1 matches at 10 bases. Unmatched junction bases numbered 5, after V lost 5 bases and J lost 1 base. Germline V lookup: CDR1 MGHRA, CDR2 YSYEKL. CDR3 size: 15 residues. In nucleotides, the CDR3 is TGCGCCAGCAGCTATGGACAGGGGGATTCCTACGAGCAGTACTTC. Translated: CASSYGQGDSYEQYF.

The chain couples TRBV10-3 to TRBJ2-1; a weak D match, TRBD1 (6 bases). Trimming removed 4 bases from V and 0 bases from J, with 19 bases in between. The CDR3 consists of 18 residues. The germline V gene has CDR1 ENHRY and CDR2 SYGVKD. The CDR3 loop is CAISGWAGVGASYNEQFF. CDR3 in DNA: TGTGCCATCAGTGGTTGGGCAGGGGTTGGTGCCTCCTACAATGAGCAGTTCTTC.

V usage is TRBV18 and J usage is TRBJ1-1, with 7 bases fitting TRBD1. Unmatched junction bases numbered 4, after V lost 2 bases and J lost 1 base. The CDR3 covers 15 residues. Germline CDR1 and CDR2: KGHSH and LQKENI. CDR3 amino acids: CASSPWGTANTEAFF. CDR3 DNA: TGTGCCAGCTCACCATGGGGGACAGCGAACACTGAAGCTTTCTTT.

This rearrangement joins TRBV27 to TRBJ2-2, with 7 positions matching TRBD2. V shed 8 bases and J 8 bases; nucleotides not matched to a gene: 14. The CDR3 consists of 15 residues. From germline, CDR1 is MNHEY and CDR2 SMNVEV (reference sequence). CDR3 nucleotide sequence: TGTGCCAGCGGTGGGGACTACCTAATTCGGGGGGAGCTGTTTTTT. This codes for CASGGDYLIRGELFF.

V and J are TRBV2 and TRBJ2-3; weak D call: TRBD2 (6 bases). The CDR3 has 15 amino acids. CDR1 is SNHLY, CDR2 FYNNEI, per germline. Trimming left V 4 bases short and J 1 base short, with 12 bases between. The CDR3 loop is CASSVFGGGTDTQYF. The CDR3 region has the DNA TGTGCCAGCAGTGTTTTCGGGGGAGGCACAGATACGCAGTATTTT.

V usage is TRBV5-1 and J usage is TRBJ2-7; TRBD2 is a possible D gene (5 bases). The V end lost 7 bases, the J end lost 5 bases, and 16 bases lay between the germline ends. CDR3 size: 13 residues. In germline, CDR1 is SGHRS, CDR2 YFSETQ. The CDR3 coding sequence is TGCGCCAGCCACACTAGTGGGGTAGACGAGCAGTACTTC. Protein product: CASHTSGVDEQYF.

This chain uses TRBV12-3 or TRBV12-4 with TRBJ2-5; the D is unclear. With 1 base removed from V and 3 bases from J, the gap between germline ends came to 3 bases. CDR3 length equals 12 residues. The CDR3 DNA follows: TGTGCCAGCAGTTTAGTAGAAGAGACCCAGTACTTC. It codes for CASSLVEETQYF.

This chain's CDR3 is CASSLGRNYEQYF. CDR3 nucleotides: TGTGCCAGCAGCTTAGGGAGAAACTACGAGCAGTACTTC. The V gene is TRBV11-2, the J gene TRBJ2-7, with D unclear. The CDR3 extends over 13 amino acids. V was clipped by 1 base and J by 3 bases, with 7 bases between them. Germline CDR1 SGHAT, CDR2 FQNNGV.

J is TRBJ2-1 and V is TRBV3-1 (or the pseudogene TRBV3-2), with 9 nucleotides matching TRBD2. The CDR3 is 16 amino acids. Germline loops: CDR1 LGHDT, CDR2 YNNKEL (reference sequence). The trim removed 4 bases at V and 2 bases at J, leaving 6 bases unmatched. CDR3 residues: CASSPSRGGAYNEQFF. The CDR3 DNA reads TGTGCCAGCAGCCCGTCTCGCGGGGGGGCCTACAATGAGCAGTTCTTC.

In regard to this clone: Different DNA sequences within this sample yield the same CDR3. V gene TRBV11-2 combines with J gene TRBJ2-5, with 9 bases lining up with TRBD2. Germline values: CDR1 SGHAT, CDR2 FQNNGV. The CDR3 covers 18 residues. V gave up 5 bases and J gave up 5 bases; unmatched junction bases: 18. The CDR3 loop reads CASSGNGRGGGAWETQYF. CDR3 coding DNA: TGTGCCAGCAGCGGGAACGGTCGAGGCGGGGGGGCTTGGGAGACCCAGTACTTC.

This chain joins TRBV24-1 and TRBJ2-3, with D possibly TRBD2 on 7 matching bases. CDR1 and CDR2 (germline): KGHDR, SFDVKD. V was cut by 4 bases and J by 4 bases, with 20 bases left in between. The CDR3 contains 17 residues. The CDR3 region is CATSDPSGGRSADTQYF. The CDR3 bases are TGTGCCACCAGTGACCCTTCGGGGGGCCGGAGCGCAGATACGCAGTATTTT.

The chain recombines TRBV7-2 with TRBJ2-5, with D possibly matching TRBD2 (5 bases). Germline V gives CDR1 SGHTA, CDR2 FQGNSA. The CDR3 length is 13 residues. Trimming stripped 2 bases from V and 7 bases from J, with 11 bases between. This CDR3 reads CASSLTRDGTQYF. DNA of the CDR3: TGTGCCAGCAGCTTAACACGGGATGGGACCCAGTACTTC.

The chain links TRBV7-2 to TRBJ1-3; D not resolved. V lost 5 bases and J lost 7, with 6 bases in between. Germline V gene lookup returns CDR1 SGHTA and CDR2 FQGNSA. The CDR3 covers 11 residues. The CDR3 sequence: CASSARNTIYF. The DNA for the CDR3 is TGTGCCAGCAGCGCGAGGAACACCATATATTTT.

The chain recombines TRBV4-1 with TRBJ2-1, with 9 positions matching TRBD1. This CDR3 is built from 15 residues. The ends lost 1 base at V and 8 bases at J; junction bases unmatched: 6. Germline V gene sequence: CDR1 MGHRA, CDR2 YSYEKL. The CDR3 spells CASSQVGTGLYEQFF. The CDR3 DNA sequence: TGCGCCAGCAGCCAAGTAGGGACAGGGCTATATGAGCAGTTCTTC.

This clone occurred a few times. The chain uses TRBV20-1 and TRBJ1-1, with D tentatively TRBD1 (5 bases). Germline lookup yields CDR1 DFQATT and CDR2 SNEGSKA (reference sequence). With 0 bases removed from V and 11 bases from J, the gap between germline ends came to 10 bases. The CDR3 loop spans 11 amino acids. The DNA of the CDR3 is TGCAGTGCTAGAGATCGGCGGGGGGCTTTCTTT. It encodes CSARDRRGAFF.

V is TRBV18 and J is TRBJ1-3; D call uncertain. Germline-derived CDR1 and CDR2 are KGHSH and LQKENI. The CDR3 consists of 15 residues. Between the trimmed V and J ends, which lost 3 bases and 0 bases, there was a span of 9 bases. CDR3 in DNA: TGTGCCAGCTCACCTTCTCACAGCTCTGGAAACACCATATATTTT. The encoded protein is CASSPSHSSGNTIYF.

The J gene is TRBJ2-3, the V gene TRBV28; tentatively, D is TRBD1 (6 bases). The CDR3 totals 14 residues. The germline V gene has CDR1 MDHEN and CDR2 SYDVKM. V dropped 5 bases and J dropped 2 bases, with 11 bases sitting between them. DNA for the CDR3: TGTGCCAGCAGTCCCAGGGGCCTCACAGATACGCAGTATTTT. Its translation is CASSPRGLTDTQYF.

The chain joins TRBV24-1 to TRBJ2-1, with D tentatively TRBD2 (5 bases). The CDR3 runs 11 residues. In germline, CDR1 is KGHDR, CDR2 SFDVKD. V was cut by 6 bases and J by 9 bases, with 8 bases left in between. The DNA of the CDR3 is TGTGCCACCAGTCGGGGTTTTGAGCAGTTCTTC. The encoded protein is CATSRGFEQFF.

CDR3 sequence (DNA): TGTGCCTGGAGATACATCGGGGAAGGTACGCAGTATTTT. This encodes CAWRYIGEGTQYF. The J gene is TRBJ2-3, the V gene TRBV30, with D possibly being TRBD2 (5 bases). This CDR3 comprises 13 residues. V lost 3 bases to trimming and J lost 8 bases, with 15 bases between them. The germline V gene encodes CDR1 GTSNPN and CDR2 SVGIG (reference sequence).

This chain links TRBV18 with TRBJ1-6, with no clear D. Per the germline V gene, CDR1 is KGHSH and CDR2 is LQKENI. This CDR3 is 14 amino acids long. Between the trimmed V and J ends, which lost 1 base and 9 bases, there was a span of 10 bases. The chain's CDR3 is CASSPRQGSSPLHF. CDR3 nucleotide sequence: TGTGCCAGCTCACCACGGCAAGGGAGTTCACCCCTCCACTTT.